The source of this T cell receptor (beta chain) is a study of blood T cell repertoires in COVID-19. Sequencing was performed with immunoSEQ multiplex PCR; in TCRdb, only in-frame clones are kept and a portion is missing. The data contain 110,000 or so clones, roughly 79% of them singletons. The germline V gene encodes CDR1 SGHAT and CDR2 FQNNGV. The CDR3 is made up of 14 amino acids. Sequencing was done on a sample of peripheral blood. The gene calls are TRBV11-2 and TRBJ2-2, with 9 bases fitting TRBD1. This TCR came from an older man with acute or convalescent COVID-19. The CDR3 region is CAFGGQGTFGELFF. CDR3 in DNA: TGTGCATTTGGGGGACAGGGTACTTTCGGGGAGCTGTTTTTT.